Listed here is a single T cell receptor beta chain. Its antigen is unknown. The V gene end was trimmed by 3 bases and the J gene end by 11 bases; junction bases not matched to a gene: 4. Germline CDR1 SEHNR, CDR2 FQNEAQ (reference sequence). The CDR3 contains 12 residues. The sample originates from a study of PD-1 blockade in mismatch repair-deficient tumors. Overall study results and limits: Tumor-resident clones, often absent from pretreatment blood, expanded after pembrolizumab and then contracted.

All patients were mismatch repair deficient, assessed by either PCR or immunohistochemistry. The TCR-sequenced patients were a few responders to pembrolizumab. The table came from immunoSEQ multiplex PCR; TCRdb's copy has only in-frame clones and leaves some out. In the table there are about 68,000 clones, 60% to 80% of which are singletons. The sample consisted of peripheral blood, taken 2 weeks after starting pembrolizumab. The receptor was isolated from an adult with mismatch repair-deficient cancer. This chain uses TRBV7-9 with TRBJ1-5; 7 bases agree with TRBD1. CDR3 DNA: TGTGCCAGCAGCTTCCAGGGGGGAGCCCAGCATTTT. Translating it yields CASSFQGGAQHF.